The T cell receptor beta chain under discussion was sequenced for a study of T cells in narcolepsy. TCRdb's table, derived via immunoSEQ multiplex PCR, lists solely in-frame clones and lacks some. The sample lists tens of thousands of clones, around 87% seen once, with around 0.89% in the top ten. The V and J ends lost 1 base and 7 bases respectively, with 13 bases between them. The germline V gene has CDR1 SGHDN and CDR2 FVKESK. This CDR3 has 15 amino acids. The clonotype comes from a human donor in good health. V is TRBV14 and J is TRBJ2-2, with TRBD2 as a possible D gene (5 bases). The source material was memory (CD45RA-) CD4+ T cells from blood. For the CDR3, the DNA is TGTGCCAGCAGCCAAGTAGTCGGGGTATTCGGGGAGCTGTTTTTT. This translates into CASSQVVGVFGELFF.